Each of the 6 T cell receptor beta chains below was sequenced from the same sample in a study of blood T cell repertoires in COVID-19. Sequencing used immunoSEQ multiplex PCR; TCRdb keeps in-frame clones, though not all of them. The sample shows under 60,000 clones, 65% to 80% of them seen only once. Sequenced sample: peripheral blood. These receptor sequences come from a man between 65 and 85 years old with acute or convalescent COVID-19.

A single count supports this clone. The chain combines TRBV11-3 with TRBJ2-1; 8 positions match TRBD2. Trimming removed 5 bases from V and 4 bases from J; junction bases left unmatched: 10. The germline V gene has CDR1 SGHNT and CDR2 YENEEA. This CDR3 has 16 residues. The CDR3 sequence is CASSRRGGGTYNEQFF. The CDR3 DNA is TGTGCCAGCAGCCGGAGGGGCGGGGGGACATACAATGAGCAGTTCTTC.

V and J are TRBV7-3 and TRBJ2-2; no reliable D call. The germline CDR1 and CDR2 sequences are SGHTA and FQGTGA. V gave up 2 bases and J gave up 6 bases, with 7 bases separating them. The CDR3 sequence is 13 residues long. CDR3 protein: CASSLSNSGELFF. In nucleotides, the CDR3 is TGTGCCAGCAGCTTATCCAACTCCGGGGAGCTGTTTTTT.

The chain is built from TRBV7-9 and TRBJ2-5, with 7 bases aligning to TRBD2. V was clipped by 1 base and J by 7 bases; unmatched bases: 3. Germline lookup yields CDR1 SEHNR and CDR2 FQNEAQ (reference sequence). The CDR3 has 13 residues. In nucleotides, the CDR3 is TGTGCCAGCAGCTTAGAGGGGAGGGCGACCCAGTACTTC. Amino acid sequence: CASSLEGRATQYF.

The rearrangement uses TRBV9 and TRBJ2-7; TRBD2 matches at 8 bases. V dropped 0 bases and J dropped 2; count of bases not matched to a gene: 1. CDR1 SGDLS and CDR2 YYNGEE come from the germline V gene. This CDR3 has 14 amino acids. The DNA for the CDR3 is TGTGCCAGCAGCGTAGGAGCGGGAGCCTACGAGCAGTACTTC. Its translation is CASSVGAGAYEQYF.

V usage is TRBV6-5 and J usage is TRBJ2-5; 7 bases agree with TRBD1. Germline CDR1 is MNHEY and CDR2 is SVGAGI. V lost 2 bases to trimming and J lost 1 base; unmatched junction nucleotides: 4. This CDR3 has 15 amino acids. The CDR3 loop is CASSYTGVLQETQYF. CDR3 in DNA: TGTGCCAGCAGTTACACAGGGGTCCTCCAAGAGACCCAGTACTTC.

This clone showed up just once. V usage is TRBV27 and J usage is TRBJ2-3; maybe TRBD2 (5 bases). Germline loops: CDR1 MNHEY, CDR2 SMNVEV (reference sequence). The V end was cut by 5 bases, the J end by 2 bases, with 20 bases between. The CDR3 spans 17 residues. The CDR3 spells CASSPVPLDWLTDTQYF. CDR3 in DNA: TGTGCCAGCAGTCCCGTGCCACTGGACTGGCTCACAGATACGCAGTATTTT.